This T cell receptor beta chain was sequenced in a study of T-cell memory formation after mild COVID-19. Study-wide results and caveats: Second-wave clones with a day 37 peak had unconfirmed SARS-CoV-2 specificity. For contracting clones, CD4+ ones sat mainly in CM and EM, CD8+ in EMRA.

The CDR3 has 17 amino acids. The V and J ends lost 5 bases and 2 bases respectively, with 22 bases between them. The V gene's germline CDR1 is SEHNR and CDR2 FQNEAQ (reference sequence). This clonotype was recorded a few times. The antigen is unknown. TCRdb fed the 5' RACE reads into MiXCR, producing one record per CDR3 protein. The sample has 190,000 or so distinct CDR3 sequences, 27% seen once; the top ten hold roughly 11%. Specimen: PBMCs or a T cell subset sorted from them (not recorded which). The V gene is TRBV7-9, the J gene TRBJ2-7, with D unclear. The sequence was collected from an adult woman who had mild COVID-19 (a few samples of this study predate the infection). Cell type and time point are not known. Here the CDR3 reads CASSPWPRGTLAYEQYF. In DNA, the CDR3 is TGTGCCAGCAGCCCGTGGCCGCGTGGAACGTTAGCCTACGAGCAGTACTTC.